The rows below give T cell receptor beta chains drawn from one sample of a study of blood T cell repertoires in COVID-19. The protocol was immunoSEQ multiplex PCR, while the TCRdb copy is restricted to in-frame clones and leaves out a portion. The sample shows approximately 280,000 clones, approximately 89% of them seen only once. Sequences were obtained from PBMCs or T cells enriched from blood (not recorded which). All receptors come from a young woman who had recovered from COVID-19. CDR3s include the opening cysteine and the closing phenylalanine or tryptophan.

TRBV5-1,CASSPGEGNTDTQYF
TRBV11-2,CASSSRGRGVAYNEQFF
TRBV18,CASSARDLTSGELFF
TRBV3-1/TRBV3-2,CASSHGGPDTQYF
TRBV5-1,CASSLAQGGTTEAFF
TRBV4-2,CASSQDLLAASYEQYF
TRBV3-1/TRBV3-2,CASSQAGGLAETQYF
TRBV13,CASSLRQGGYNEQFF
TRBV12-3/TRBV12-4,CASRSTGDYGYTF
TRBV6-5,CASPTRTGGNQPQHF
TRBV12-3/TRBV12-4,CASQTHNSPLHF
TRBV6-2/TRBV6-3,CASSYSGRVRNEQFF
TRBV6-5,CASSPRERDQPQHF
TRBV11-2,CASSWDRGVTEAFF
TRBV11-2,CASSLLEGLYGYTF
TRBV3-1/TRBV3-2,CASSLRGRGHEQYF
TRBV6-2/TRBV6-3,CASSHTGEGYTF
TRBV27,CASADRYEQYF
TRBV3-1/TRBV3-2,CASSQLAGSTGELFF
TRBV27,CASSFGGYEQYF
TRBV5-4,CASSLGQGGGSASYNEQFF
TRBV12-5,CASGYGTYEQYF
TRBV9,CASSVQPPRSGYNEQFF
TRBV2,CASSKGAQYGNQPQHF
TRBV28,CASTMDSNEKLFF
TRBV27,CASSLAGGELFF
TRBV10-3,CASSPGHDYEQYF
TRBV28,CASSLQGAVYEQYF
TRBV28,CASSTAGGPRYEQYF
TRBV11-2,CASSLDRDYEQYF
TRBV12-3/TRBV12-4,CASSLRGDNEQFF
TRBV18,CASSRNGQGMGEQYF
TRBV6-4,CASSDSGGIGADTQYF
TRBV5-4,CASRPTSRSYEQYF
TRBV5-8,CASSLGGLAGIDTQYF
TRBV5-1,CASSLRLAHDNEQFF
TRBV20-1,CSASLPPGGTYTEAFF
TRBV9,CASSPGQSNEKLFF
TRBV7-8,CASSLAETGSNTEAFF
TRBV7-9,CASSFRTGRDTEAFF
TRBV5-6,CASSLEGAIYNEQFF
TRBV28,CASTRADQGGNYGYTF
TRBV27,CASNSISGFLTSSEAFF
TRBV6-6,CASRSDSFSSSYEQYF
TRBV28,CASSGQGRYGYTF
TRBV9,CASSPHTRTSGSGEQFF
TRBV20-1,CSARDTYGYTF
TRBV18,CASSPMTGGHNEQFF
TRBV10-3,CAISLDRYNSPLHF
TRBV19,CASRIGGDSSPLHF
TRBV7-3,CASSLTSSGRLGTDTQYF
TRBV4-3,CASSPSTGGTEAFF
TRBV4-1,CASSQERTGAFNEQFF
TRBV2,CASSEDLTGVDEKLFF
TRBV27,CASSPSPLLRGYSGNTIYF
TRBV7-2,CASSLEGLRPQHF
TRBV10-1,CASSPSRVYGYTF